This T cell receptor beta chain emerged from a study of T cell responses to AZD1222 COVID-19 vaccine. Findings of the study overall: There were mostly white British donors and more females than males, and clonal diversity was possibly underestimated.

Method: immunoSEQ multiplex PCR; TCRdb's copy keeps in-frame clones and lacks some. Found here are 130,000 to 150,000 clones, under 95% of them singletons; the top ten hold 2.8%. Germline V gene data show CDR1 as LNHNV and CDR2 as YYDKDF (reference sequence). Deletions cut 8 bases from V and 0 bases from J, with 16 bases between. The CDR3 length is 15 residues. Comments on this clone: The antigen is not known.

The sample was peripheral blood, taken on day 0 of MenACWY control vaccination. The chain is built from TRBV15 and TRBJ2-5, with a possible D match to TRBD1 (5 bases). This sequence was found in an adult in good health. The CDR3 spells CATGAPEWYQETQYF. CDR3 nucleotides: TGTGCCACCGGGGCCCCCGAATGGTACCAAGAGACCCAGTACTTC.